This T cell receptor beta chain was captured by sequencing in a study of blood T cell repertoires in COVID-19. Seattle participants joined during active infection and were tracked over time. This clone was seen a few times. V was shortened by 0 bases and J by 2 bases, with 9 bases between the two germline ends. CDR3 size: 14 residues. CDR1 is SGHDT and CDR2 is YYEEEE in the germline V gene. Repertoires were generated with immunoSEQ multiplex PCR, while TCRdb's copy carries only in-frame clones and drops some. The table shows about 180,000 clones, with about four fifths occurring only once. This sequence joins TRBV5-6 and TRBJ2-7; weak D call: TRBD2 (6 bases). The sequenced sample was peripheral blood. The clonotype originates from a woman aged 65 to 85 with COVID-19, enrolled during active disease. In DNA form, the CDR3 reads TGTGCCAGCAGCTTGGCCGGGACTCCCTACGAGCAGTACTTC. Translated, it gives CASSLAGTPYEQYF.